These T cell receptor beta chains were read from a single sample in a study of blood T cell repertoires in COVID-19. The protocol was immunoSEQ multiplex PCR, while the TCRdb copy is restricted to in-frame clones and leaves out a portion. The sample contains some 70,000 clones, roughly 82% of which appear only once. The sequenced sample consisted of peripheral blood. The receptor source for this set is a man aged 55-75 years with acute or convalescent COVID-19. Each CDR3 is given with its conserved first and last residue. A D gene is named only where the DNA matches it firmly. Clone size is given for some rows only: seen once, a few or many times, or a class if the clone is expanded.

J gene | clone size | D gene | V gene | CDR3 DNA | CDR3 protein
TRBJ2-3 | . | TRBD1 | TRBV5-4 | TGTGCCAGCAGCTTCCGGACAGGGGCTCGGACAGATACGCAGTATTTT | CASSFRTGARTDTQYF
TRBJ1-2 | . | . | TRBV20-1 | TGCAGTGCTAGTAACACACGCTCTAACTATGGCTACACCTTC | CSASNTRSNYGYTF
TRBJ2-1 | . | . | TRBV9 | TGTGCCAGCAGCCCTCGGACTCAGACCAATTTCAATGAGCAGTTCTTC | CASSPRTQTNFNEQFF
TRBJ1-6 | . | TRBD1 | TRBV7-9 | TGTGCCAGCAGCCCCGGGACAGGGGTGCGGGTGTCACCCCTCCACTTT | CASSPGTGVRVSPLHF
TRBJ1-2 | . | . | TRBV11-2 | TGTGCCAGCAGCTTCGGGGGGGCGCGAGGCTACACCTTC | CASSFGGARGYTF
TRBJ1-2 | . | . | TRBV5-1 | TGCGCCAGCAGCTTGGGAGGGTACTATGGCTACACCTTC | CASSLGGYYGYTF
TRBJ1-2 | . | TRBD1 | TRBV6-6 | TGTGCCAGCAGGCAGACAGGGGGCGCGACTGGCTACACCTTC | CASRQTGGATGYTF
TRBJ2-5 | once | . | TRBV30 | TGTGCCTGGACCCTTCAAGAGACCCAGTACTTC | CAWTLQETQYF
TRBJ1-4 | once | TRBD1 | TRBV4-1 | TGCGCCAGCAGCCGCTCCCAGACAGGGAGCGAAAAACTGTTTTTT | CASSRSQTGSEKLFF
TRBJ1-4 | . | TRBD1 | TRBV20-1 | TGCAGTGCGTGGACAGGTGAAAAACTGTTTTTT | CSAWTGEKLFF
TRBJ2-1 | . | . | TRBV5-4 | TGTGCCAGCAGCTTGTCGTCCAGCGGAAACAATGAGCAGTTCTTC | CASSLSSSGNNEQFF
TRBJ1-5 | once | . | TRBV30 | TGTGCCTGGAGTGAAGGGGCAGGGAATCAGCCCCAGCATTTT | CAWSEGAGNQPQHF
TRBJ2-3 | . | TRBD1 | TRBV18 | TGTGCCAGCTCACCATTCTCGGGACAGCAGAACACAGATACGCAGTATTTT | CASSPFSGQQNTDTQYF
TRBJ2-2 | . | . | TRBV14 | TGTGCCAGCAGCGGGCTTAACACCGGGGAGCTGTTTTTT | CASSGLNTGELFF
TRBJ1-3 | . | . | TRBV5-4 | TGTGCCAGCAGCTTGGCTGGGGGGACTGGAAACACCATATATTTT | CASSLAGGTGNTIYF